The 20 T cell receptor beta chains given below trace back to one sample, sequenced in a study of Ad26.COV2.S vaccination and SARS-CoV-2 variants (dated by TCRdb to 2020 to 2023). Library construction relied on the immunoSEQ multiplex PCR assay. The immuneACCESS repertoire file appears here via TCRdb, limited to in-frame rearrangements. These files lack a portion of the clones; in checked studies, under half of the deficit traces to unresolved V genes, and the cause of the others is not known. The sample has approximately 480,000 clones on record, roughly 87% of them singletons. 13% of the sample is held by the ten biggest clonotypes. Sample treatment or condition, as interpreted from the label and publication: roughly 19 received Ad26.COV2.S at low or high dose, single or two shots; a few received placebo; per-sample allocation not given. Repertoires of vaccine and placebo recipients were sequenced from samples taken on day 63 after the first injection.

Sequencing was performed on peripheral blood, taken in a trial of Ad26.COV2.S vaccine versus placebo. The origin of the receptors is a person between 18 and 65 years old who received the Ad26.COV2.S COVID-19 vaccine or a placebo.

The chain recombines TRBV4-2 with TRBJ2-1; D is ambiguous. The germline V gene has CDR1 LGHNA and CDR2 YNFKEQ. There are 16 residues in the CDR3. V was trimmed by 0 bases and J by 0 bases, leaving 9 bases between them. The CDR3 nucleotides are TGTGCCAGCAGCCAAGAAAGAGGAAGCTCCTACAATGAGCAGTTCTTC. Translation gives CASSQERGSSYNEQFF.

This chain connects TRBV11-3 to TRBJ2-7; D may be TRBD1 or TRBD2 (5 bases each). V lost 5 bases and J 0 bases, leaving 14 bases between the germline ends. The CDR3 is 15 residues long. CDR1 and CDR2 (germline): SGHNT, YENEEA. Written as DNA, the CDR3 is TGTGCCAGCAGCCCGCAGCATGGGACCTCCTACGAGCAGTACTTC. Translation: CASSPQHGTSYEQYF.

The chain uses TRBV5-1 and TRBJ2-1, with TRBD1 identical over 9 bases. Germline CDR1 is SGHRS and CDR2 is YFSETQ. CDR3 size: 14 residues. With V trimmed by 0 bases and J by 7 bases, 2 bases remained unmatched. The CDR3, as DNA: TGCGCCAGCAGCTTGGAACAGGGGGCGAATGAGCAGTTCTTC. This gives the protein CASSLEQGANEQFF.

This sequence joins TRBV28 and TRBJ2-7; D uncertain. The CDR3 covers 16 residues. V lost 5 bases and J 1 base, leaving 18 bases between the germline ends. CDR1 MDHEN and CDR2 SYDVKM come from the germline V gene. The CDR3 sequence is CASSPSLTLFSYEQYF. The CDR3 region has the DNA TGTGCCAGCAGTCCCTCCCTCACCTTATTTTCCTACGAGCAGTACTTC.

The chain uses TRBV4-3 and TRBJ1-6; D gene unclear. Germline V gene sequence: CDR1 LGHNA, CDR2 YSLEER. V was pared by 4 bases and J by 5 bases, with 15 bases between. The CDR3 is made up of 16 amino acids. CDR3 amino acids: CASSLAGFSDNSPLHF. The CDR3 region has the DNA TGCGCCAGCAGCCTGGCGGGGTTCTCGGATAATTCACCCCTCCACTTT.

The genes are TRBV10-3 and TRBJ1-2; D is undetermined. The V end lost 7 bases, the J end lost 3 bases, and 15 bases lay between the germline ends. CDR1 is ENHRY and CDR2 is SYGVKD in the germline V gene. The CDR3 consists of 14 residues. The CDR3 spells CAIKPLEFDYGYTF. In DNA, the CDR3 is TGTGCCATCAAACCCCTAGAATTTGACTATGGCTACACCTTC.

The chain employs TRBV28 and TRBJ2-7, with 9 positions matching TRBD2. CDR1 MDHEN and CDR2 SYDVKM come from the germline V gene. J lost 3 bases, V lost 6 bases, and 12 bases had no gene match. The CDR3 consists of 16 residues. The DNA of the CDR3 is TGTGCCAGCAGCCCCTTCGGTTCTAGCGGGAACTACGAGCAGTACTTC. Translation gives CASSPFGSSGNYEQYF.

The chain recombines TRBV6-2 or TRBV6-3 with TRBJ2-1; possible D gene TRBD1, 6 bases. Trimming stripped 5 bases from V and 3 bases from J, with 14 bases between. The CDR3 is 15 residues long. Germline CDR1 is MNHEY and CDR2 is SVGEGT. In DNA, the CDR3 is TGTGCCAGCAGTCCAGATCGAGGGGGCTACAATGAGCAGTTCTTC. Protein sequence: CASSPDRGGYNEQFF.

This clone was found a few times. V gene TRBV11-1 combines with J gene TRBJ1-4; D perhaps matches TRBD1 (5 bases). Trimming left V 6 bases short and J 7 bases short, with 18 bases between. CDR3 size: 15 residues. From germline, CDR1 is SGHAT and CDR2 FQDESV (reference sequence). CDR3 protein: CASSQNRQGVEKLFF. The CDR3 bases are TGTGCCAGCAGTCAAAATCGTCAGGGCGTTGAAAAACTGTTTTTT.

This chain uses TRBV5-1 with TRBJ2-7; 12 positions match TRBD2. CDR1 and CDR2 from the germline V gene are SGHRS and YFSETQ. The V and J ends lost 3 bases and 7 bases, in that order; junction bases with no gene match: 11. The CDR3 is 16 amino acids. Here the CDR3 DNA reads TGCGCCAGCAGCTACAAACTAGCGGGAGGCCCCGGAGAGCAGTACTTC. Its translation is CASSYKLAGGPGEQYF.

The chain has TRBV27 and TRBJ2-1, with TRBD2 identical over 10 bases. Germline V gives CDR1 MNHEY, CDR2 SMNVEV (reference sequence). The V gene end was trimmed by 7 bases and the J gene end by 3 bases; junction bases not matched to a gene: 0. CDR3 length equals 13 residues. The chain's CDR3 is CASKREGYNEQFF. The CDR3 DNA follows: TGTGCCAGCAAGCGGGAGGGCTACAATGAGCAGTTCTTC.

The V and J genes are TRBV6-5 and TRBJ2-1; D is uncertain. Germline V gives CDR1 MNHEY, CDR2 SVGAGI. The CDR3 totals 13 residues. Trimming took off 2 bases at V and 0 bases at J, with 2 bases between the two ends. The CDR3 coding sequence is TGTGCCAGCAGTTACACCTCCTACAATGAGCAGTTCTTC. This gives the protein CASSYTSYNEQFF.

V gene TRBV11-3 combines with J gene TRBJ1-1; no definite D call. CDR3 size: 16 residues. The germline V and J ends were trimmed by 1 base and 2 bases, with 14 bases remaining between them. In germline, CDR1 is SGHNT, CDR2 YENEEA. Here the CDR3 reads CASSLGSGSFNTEAFF. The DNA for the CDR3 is TGTGCCAGCAGCTTAGGTTCGGGGAGTTTTAACACTGAAGCTTTCTTT.

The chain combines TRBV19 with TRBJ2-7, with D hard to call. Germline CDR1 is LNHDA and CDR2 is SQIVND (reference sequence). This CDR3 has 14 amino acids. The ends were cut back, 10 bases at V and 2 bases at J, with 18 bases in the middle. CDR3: CATSEAMGTYEQYF. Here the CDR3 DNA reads TGTGCCACCAGTGAGGCGATGGGAACCTACGAGCAGTACTTC.

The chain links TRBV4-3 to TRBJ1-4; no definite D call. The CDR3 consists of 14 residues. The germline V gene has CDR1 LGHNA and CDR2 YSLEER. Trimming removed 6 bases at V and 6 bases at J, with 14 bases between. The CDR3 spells CASRGTRWDEKLFF. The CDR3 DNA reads TGCGCCAGCAGGGGAACACGGTGGGATGAAAAACTGTTTTTT.

As DNA, the CDR3 is TGTGCCAGCAGCCGAGGACAGGGGACGTACCAAGAGACCCAGTACTTC. This sequence encodes CASSRGQGTYQETQYF. The V and J genes are TRBV3-1 (or the pseudogene TRBV3-2) and TRBJ2-5, with 9 bases identical to TRBD1. Germline V gives CDR1 LGHDT, CDR2 YNNKEL (reference sequence). CDR3 length equals 16 residues. The V and J ends lost 4 bases and 0 bases, in that order; junction bases with no gene match: 6.

The CDR3 sequence is CASSPGLGAGELFF. The CDR3 DNA is TGTGCCAGCAGCCCGGGACTAGGGGCCGGGGAGCTGTTTTTT. The chain recombines TRBV7-8 with TRBJ2-2, with 8 bases that match TRBD2. V lost 5 bases, J lost 6 bases, and 5 bases stayed unmatched. This CDR3 region has 14 residues. The germline CDR1 and CDR2 sequences are SGHVS and FQNEAQ.

The CDR3 DNA sequence: TGTGCCAGCAGACCAGGGACTAAGGGCGAGCAGTACTTC. Its protein product is CASRPGTKGEQYF. The rearrangement uses TRBV12-3 or TRBV12-4 and TRBJ2-7, with 7 positions matching TRBD2. The ends lost 6 bases at V and 6 bases at J; junction bases unmatched: 8. The CDR3 totals 13 residues.

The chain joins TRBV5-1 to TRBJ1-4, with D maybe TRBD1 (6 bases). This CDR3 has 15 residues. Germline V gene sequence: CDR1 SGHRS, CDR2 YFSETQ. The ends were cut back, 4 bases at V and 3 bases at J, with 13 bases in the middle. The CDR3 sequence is CASSTGNGANEKLFF. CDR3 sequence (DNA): TGCGCCAGCAGCACAGGGAACGGAGCTAATGAAAAACTGTTTTTT.

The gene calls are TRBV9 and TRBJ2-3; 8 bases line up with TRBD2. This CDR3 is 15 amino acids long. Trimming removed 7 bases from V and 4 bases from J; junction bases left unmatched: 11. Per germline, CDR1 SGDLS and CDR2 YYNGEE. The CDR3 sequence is CASSVSSGSSDTQYF. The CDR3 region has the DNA TGTGCCAGCTCGGTTTCCAGCGGGAGCTCAGATACGCAGTATTTT.